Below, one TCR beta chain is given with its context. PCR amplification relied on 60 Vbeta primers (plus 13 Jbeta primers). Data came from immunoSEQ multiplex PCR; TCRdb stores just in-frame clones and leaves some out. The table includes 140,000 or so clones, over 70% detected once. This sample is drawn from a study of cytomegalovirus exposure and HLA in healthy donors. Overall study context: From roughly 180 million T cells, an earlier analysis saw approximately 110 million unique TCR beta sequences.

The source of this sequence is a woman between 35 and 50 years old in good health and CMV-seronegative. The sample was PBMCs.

The CDR3 coding sequence is TGTGCCAGCAGCTTGGGGCTTGGACAGGGGAATACCGGGGAGCTGTTTTTT. It encodes CASSLGLGQGNTGELFF. The chain employs TRBV5-4 and TRBJ2-2; TRBD1 agrees at 9 bases. Losses at the gene ends were 0 bases for V and 5 bases for J; bases not matched to a gene: 8. This CDR3 spans 17 amino acids. The germline V gene encodes CDR1 SGHNT and CDR2 YYREEE (reference sequence).